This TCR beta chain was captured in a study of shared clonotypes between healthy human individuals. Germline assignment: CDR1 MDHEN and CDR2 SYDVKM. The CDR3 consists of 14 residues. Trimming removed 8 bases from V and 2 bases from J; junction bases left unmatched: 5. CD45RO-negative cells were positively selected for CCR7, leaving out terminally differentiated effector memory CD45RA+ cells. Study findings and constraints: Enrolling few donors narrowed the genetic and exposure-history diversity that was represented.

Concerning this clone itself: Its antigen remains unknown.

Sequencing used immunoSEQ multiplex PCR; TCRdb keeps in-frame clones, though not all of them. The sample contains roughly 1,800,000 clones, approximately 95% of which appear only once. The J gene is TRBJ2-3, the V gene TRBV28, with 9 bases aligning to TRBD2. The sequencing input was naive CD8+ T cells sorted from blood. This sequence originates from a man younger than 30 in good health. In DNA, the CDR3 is TGTGCCAGCGGCGCGGGGGGGGTCACAGATACGCAGTATTTT. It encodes CASGAGGVTDTQYF. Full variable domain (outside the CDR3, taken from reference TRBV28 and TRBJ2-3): DVKVTQSSRYLVKRTGEKVFLECVQDMDHENMFWYRQDPGLGLRLIYFSYDVKMKEKGDIPEGYSVSREKKERFSLILESASTNQTSMYLCASGAGGVTDTQYFGPGTRLTVL.